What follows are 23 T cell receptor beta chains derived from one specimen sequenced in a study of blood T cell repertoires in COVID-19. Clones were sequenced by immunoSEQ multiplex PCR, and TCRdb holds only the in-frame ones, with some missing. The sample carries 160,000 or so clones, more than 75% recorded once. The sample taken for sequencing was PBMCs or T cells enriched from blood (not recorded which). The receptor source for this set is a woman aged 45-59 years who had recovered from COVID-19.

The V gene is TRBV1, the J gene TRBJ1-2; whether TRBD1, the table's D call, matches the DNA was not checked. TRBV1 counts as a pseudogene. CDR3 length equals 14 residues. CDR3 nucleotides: TGCACCAGCCCATTGGACAAGCAGCACTATGGCTACACCTTC. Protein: CTSPLDKQHYGYTF.

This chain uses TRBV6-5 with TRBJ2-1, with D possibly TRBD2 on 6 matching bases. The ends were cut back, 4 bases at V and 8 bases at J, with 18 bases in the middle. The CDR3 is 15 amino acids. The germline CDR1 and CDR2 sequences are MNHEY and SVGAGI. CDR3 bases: TGTGCCAGCAGTTTGTACGGAACTAGCATCCATGAGCAGTTCTTC. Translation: CASSLYGTSIHEQFF.

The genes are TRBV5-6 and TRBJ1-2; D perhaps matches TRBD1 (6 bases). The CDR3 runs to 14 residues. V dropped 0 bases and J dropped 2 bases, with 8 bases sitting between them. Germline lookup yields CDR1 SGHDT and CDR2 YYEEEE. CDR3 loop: CASSLDRVNYGYTF. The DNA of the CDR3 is TGTGCCAGCAGCTTGGACAGGGTGAACTATGGCTACACCTTC.

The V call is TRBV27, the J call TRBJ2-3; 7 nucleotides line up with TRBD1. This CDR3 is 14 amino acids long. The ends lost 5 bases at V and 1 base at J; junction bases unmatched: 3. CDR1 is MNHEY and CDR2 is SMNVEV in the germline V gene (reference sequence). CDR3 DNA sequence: TGTGCCAGCAGTCACGGACAGGGCACAGATACGCAGTATTTT. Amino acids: CASSHGQGTDTQYF.

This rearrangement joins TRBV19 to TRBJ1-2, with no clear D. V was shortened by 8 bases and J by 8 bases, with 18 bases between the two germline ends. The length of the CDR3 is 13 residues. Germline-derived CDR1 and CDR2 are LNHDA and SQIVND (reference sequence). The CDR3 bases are TGTGCCAGTTGTTATTTACCTCCTAGCGGCTACACCTTC. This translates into CASCYLPPSGYTF.

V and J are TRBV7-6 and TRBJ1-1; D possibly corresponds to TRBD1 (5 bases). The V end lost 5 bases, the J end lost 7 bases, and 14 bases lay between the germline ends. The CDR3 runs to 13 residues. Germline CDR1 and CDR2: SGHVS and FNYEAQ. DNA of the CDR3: TGTGCCAGCAGCGCCAATACCGGGGGTGAAGCTTTCTTT. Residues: CASSANTGGEAFF.

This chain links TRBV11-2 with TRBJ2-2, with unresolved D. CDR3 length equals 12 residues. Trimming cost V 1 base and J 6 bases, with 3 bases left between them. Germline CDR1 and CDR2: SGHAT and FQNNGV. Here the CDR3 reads CASSLVAGELFF. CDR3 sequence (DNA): TGTGCCAGCAGCTTAGTAGCCGGGGAGCTGTTTTTT.

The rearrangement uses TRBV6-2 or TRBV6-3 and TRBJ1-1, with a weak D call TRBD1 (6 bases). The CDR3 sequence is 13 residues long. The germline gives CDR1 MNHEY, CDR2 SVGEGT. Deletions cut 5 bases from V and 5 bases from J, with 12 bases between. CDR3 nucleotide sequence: TGTGCCAGCAGTAATTTTAGGGGGACTGAAGCTTTCTTT. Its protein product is CASSNFRGTEAFF.

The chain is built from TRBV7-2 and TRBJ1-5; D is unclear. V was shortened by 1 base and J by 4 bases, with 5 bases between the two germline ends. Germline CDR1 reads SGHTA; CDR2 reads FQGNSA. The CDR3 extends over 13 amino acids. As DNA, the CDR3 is TGTGCCAGCAGCTTAGACTTTAATCAGCCCCAGCATTTT. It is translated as CASSLDFNQPQHF.

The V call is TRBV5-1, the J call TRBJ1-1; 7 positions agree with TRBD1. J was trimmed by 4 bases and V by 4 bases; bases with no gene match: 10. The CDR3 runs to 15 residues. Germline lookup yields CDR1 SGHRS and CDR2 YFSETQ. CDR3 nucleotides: TGCGCCAGCAGCGCCGAACAGGGGTCACCCACTGAAGCTTTCTTT. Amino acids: CASSAEQGSPTEAFF.

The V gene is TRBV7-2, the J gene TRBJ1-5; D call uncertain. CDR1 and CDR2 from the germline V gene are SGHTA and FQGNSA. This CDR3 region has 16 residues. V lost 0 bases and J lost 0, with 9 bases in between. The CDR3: CASSLAAGLSNQPQHF. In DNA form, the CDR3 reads TGTGCCAGCAGCTTAGCGGCTGGACTTAGCAATCAGCCCCAGCATTTT.

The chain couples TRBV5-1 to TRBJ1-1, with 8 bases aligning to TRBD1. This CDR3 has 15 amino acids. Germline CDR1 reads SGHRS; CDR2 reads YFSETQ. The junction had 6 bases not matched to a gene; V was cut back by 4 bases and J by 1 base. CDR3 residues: CASSQGQARNTEAFF. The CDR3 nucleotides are TGCGCCAGCAGCCAGGGACAGGCAAGGAACACTGAAGCTTTCTTT.

This CDR3 is CASRPYGTVNTEAFF. The CDR3 coding sequence is TGTGCCAGTAGGCCCTACGGGACAGTGAACACTGAAGCTTTCTTT. This chain links TRBV19 with TRBJ1-1, with 7 bases fitting TRBD1. V lost 6 bases, J lost 0 bases, and 7 bases stayed unmatched. Germline CDR1 reads LNHDA; CDR2 reads SQIVND (reference sequence). The CDR3 sequence is 15 residues long.

CDR3 DNA sequence: TGCGCCAGCAGCCAATCCATAAACACGCCTAACTATGGCTACACCTTC. Protein sequence: CASSQSINTPNYGYTF. The chain joins TRBV4-1 to TRBJ1-2; D is ambiguous. CDR1 MGHRA and CDR2 YSYEKL come from the germline V gene. The CDR3 consists of 16 residues. V was pared by 2 bases and J by 0 bases, with 13 bases between.

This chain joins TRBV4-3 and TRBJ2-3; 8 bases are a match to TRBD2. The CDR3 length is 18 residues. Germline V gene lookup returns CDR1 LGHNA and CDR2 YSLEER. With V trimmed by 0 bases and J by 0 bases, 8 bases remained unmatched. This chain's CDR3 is CASSQDISGDLSTDTQYF. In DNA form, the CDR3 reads TGCGCCAGCAGCCAAGACATTAGCGGGGACCTTAGCACAGATACGCAGTATTTT.

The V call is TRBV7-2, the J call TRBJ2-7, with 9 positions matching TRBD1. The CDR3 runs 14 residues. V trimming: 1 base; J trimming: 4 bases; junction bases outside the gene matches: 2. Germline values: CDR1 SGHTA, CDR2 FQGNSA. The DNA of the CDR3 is TGTGCCAGCAGCTTAGTACAGGGGGCGTACGAGCAGTACTTC. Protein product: CASSLVQGAYEQYF. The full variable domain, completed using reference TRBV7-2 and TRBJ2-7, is GAGVSQSPSNKVTEKGKDVELRCDPISGHTALYWYRQSLGQGLEFLIYFQGNSAPDKSGLPSDRFSAERTGGSVSTLTIQRTQQEDSAVYLCASSLVQGAYEQYFGPGTRLTVT.

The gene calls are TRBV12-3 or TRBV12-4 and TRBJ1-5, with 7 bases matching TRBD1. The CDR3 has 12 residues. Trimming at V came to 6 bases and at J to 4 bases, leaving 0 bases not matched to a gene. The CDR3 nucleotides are TGTGCCAGCAGGACAGGGAATCAGCCCCAGCATTTT. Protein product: CASRTGNQPQHF.

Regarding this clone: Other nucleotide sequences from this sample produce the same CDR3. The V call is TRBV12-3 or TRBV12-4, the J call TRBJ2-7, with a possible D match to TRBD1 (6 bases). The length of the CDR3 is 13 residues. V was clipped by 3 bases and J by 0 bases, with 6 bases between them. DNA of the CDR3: TGTGCCAGCAGTTTGGACAGCTCCTACGAGCAGTACTTC. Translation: CASSLDSSYEQYF.

CDR3 protein: CASSQESSGGALHYEQYF. CDR3 bases: TGCGCCAGCAGCCAAGAGTCCAGCGGGGGGGCACTCCACTACGAGCAGTACTTC. This chain uses TRBV4-1 with TRBJ2-7, with TRBD2 identical over 10 bases. The CDR3 extends over 18 amino acids. Germline-derived CDR1 and CDR2 are MGHRA and YSYEKL. V lost 0 bases, J lost 3 bases, and 11 bases stayed unmatched.

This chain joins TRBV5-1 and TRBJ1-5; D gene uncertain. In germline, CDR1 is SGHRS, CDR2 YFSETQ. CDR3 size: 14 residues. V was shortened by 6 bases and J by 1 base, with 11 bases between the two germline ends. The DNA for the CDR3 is TGCGCCAGCACCTTTGCGAGGAGCAATCAGCCCCAGCATTTT. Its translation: CASTFARSNQPQHF.

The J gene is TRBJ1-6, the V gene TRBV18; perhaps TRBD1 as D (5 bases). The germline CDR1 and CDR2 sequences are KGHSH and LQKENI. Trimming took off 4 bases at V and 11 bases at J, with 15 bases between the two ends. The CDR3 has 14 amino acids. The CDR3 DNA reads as TGTGCCAGCTCACAGGGGCGGCAGGGTGCACCCCTCCACTTT. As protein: CASSQGRQGAPLHF.

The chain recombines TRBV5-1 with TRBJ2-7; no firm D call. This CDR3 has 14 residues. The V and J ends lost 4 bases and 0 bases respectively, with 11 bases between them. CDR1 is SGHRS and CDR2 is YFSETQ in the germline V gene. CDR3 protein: CASSRTSSSYEQYF. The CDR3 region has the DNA TGCGCCAGCAGCCGTACCTCGAGCTCCTACGAGCAGTACTTC.

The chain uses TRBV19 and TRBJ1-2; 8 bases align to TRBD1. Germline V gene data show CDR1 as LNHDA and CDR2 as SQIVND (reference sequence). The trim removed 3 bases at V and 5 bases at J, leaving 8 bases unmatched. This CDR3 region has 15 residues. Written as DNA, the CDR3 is TGTGCCAGTAGTATGGAAGGCAGGGGGCAATATGGCTACACCTTC. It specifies CASSMEGRGQYGYTF.